This T cell receptor beta chain was sequenced in a study of read filtering for tumor transcriptome and immune sequencing. The library was built from 400 ng RNA with molecular barcoded adaptors for alpha/delta and beta/gamma chains. Using its own MiXCR run on the reads, TCRdb lists one record per CDR3 protein. The sample contains 39,000 or so distinct CDR3 sequences, 10% to 15% of which appear only once. The CDR3 runs 13 residues. Looked up from germline, CDR1 is SQVTM and CDR2 is ANQGSEA. The germline V and J ends were trimmed by 6 bases and 3 bases, with 12 bases remaining between them. This clonotype was observed many times.

This chain links TRBV29-1 with TRBJ2-1; maybe TRBD2 (6 bases). The clonotype comes from a donor aged 40 or over with multiple myeloma. Sample: a population of CD138-negative cells sorted from bone marrow. CDR3 sequence reads: CSVGRLDYNEQFF. The CDR3 bases are TGCAGCGTGGGACGACTAGACTACAATGAGCAGTTCTTC.